This T cell receptor (beta chain) was captured by sequencing in a study of shared clonotypes between healthy human individuals. V lost 3 bases and J 2 bases, leaving 14 bases between the germline ends. The CDR3 runs to 16 residues. The germline gives CDR1 MGHRA, CDR2 YSYEKL. Sequenced by immunoSEQ multiplex PCR; TCRdb stores in-frame clones only, minus some. Of about 2.1 million clones detected, 90% to 95% appear once; the ten largest clones hold around 1.7%. Only CD45RO-negative cells positively selected for CCR7 counted as naive CD8 cells, so terminally differentiated effector memory CD45RA+ cells were excluded.

The TCR sequence derives from a young man in good health. Some clones in this sample may be carry-over from other donors' samples. The chain uses TRBV4-1 and TRBJ2-1; possibly TRBD1 for D (5 bases). The sample consisted of naive CD8+ T cells from PBMCs. In DNA form, the CDR3 reads TGCGCCAGCAGCCAGCCAGACAGTCCCCCCTACAATGAGCAGTTCTTC. Protein: CASSQPDSPPYNEQFF.